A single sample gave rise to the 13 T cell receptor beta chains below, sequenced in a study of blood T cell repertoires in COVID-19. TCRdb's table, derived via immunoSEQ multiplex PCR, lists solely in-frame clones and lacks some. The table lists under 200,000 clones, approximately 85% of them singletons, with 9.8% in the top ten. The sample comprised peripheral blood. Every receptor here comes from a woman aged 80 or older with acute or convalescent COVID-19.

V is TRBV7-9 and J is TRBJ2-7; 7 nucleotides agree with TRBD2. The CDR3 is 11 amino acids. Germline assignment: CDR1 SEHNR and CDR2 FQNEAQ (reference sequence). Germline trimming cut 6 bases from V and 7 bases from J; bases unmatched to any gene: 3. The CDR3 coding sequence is TGTGCCAGCAGAGGCGGGGGTGAGCAGTACTTC. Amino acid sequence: CASRGGGEQYF.

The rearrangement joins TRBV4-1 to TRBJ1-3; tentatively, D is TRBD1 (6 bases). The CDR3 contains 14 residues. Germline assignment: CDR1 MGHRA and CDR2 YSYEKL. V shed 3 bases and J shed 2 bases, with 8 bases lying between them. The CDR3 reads CASSHRDTGNTIYF. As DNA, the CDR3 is TGCGCCAGCAGCCACAGGGACACTGGAAACACCATATATTTT.

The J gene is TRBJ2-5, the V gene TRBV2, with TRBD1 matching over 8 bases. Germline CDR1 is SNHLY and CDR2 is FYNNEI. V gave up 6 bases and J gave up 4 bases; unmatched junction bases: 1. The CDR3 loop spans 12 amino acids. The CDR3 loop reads CASRGQGETQYF. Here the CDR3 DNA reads TGTGCCAGCAGAGGACAGGGAGAGACCCAGTACTTC.

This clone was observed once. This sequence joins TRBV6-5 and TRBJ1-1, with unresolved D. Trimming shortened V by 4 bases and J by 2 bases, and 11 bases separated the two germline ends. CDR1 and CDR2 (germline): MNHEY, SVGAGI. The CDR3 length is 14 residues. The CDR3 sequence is CASSSPPTNTEAFF. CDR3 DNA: TGTGCCAGCAGTTCTCCACCGACAAACACTGAAGCTTTCTTT.

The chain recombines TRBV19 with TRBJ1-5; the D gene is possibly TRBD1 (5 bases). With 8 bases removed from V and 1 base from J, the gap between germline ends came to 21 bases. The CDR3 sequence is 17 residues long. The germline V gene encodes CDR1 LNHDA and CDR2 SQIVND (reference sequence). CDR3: CASASRGVGWSNQPQHF. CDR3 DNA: TGTGCCAGTGCCTCTAGGGGCGTGGGATGGAGCAATCAGCCCCAGCATTTT.

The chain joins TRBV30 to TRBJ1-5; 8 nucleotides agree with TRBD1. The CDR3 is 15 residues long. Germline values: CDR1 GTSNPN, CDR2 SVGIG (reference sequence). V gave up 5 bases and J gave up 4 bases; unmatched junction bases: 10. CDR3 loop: CAWANRGGGNQPQHF. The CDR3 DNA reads TGTGCCTGGGCGAACAGGGGGGGAGGGAATCAGCCCCAGCATTTT. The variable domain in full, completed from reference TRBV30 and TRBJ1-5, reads SQTIHQWPATLVQPVGSPLSLECTVEGTSNPNLYWYRQAAGRGLQLLFYSVGIGQISSEVPQNLSASRPQDRQFILSSKKLLLSDSGFYLCAWANRGGGNQPQHFGDGTRLSIL.

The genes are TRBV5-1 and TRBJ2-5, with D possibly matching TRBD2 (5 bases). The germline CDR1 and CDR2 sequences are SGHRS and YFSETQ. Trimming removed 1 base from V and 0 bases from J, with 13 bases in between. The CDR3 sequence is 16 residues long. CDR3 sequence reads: CASSLRGAEYQETQYF. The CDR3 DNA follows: TGCGCCAGCAGCTTGCGGGGAGCGGAGTACCAAGAGACCCAGTACTTC. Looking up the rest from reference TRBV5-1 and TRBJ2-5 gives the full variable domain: KAGVTQTPRYLIKTRGQQVTLSCSPISGHRSVSWYQQTPGQGLQFLFEYFSETQRNKGNFPGRFSGRQFSNSRSEMNVSTLELGDSALYLCASSLRGAEYQETQYFGPGTRLLVL.

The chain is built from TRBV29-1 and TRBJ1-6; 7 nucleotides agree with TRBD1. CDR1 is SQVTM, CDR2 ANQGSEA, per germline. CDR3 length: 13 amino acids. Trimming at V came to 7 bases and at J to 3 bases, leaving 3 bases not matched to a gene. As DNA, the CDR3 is TGCAGCGCCAGGGACAGCTATAATTCACCCCTCCACTTT. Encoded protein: CSARDSYNSPLHF. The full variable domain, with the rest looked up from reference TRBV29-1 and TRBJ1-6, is SAVISQKPSRDICQRGTSLTIQCQVDSQVTMMFWYRQQPGQSLTLIATANQGSEATYESGFVIDKFPISRPNLTFSTLTVSNMSPEDSSIYLCSARDSYNSPLHFGNGTRLTVT.

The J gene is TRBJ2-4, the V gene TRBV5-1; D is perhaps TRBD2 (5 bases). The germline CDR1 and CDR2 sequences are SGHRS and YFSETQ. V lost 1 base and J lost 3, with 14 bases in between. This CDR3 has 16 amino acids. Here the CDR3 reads CASSLSALAGKNIQYF. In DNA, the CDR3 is TGCGCCAGCAGCTTGTCGGCGCTAGCCGGCAAAAACATTCAGTACTTC.

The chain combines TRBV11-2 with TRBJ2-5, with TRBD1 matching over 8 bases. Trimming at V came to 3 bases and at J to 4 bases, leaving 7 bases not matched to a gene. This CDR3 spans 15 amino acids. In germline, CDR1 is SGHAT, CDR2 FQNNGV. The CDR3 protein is CASSFLTGVAETQYF. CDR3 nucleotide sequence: TGTGCCAGCAGCTTTTTGACAGGGGTAGCAGAGACCCAGTACTTC.

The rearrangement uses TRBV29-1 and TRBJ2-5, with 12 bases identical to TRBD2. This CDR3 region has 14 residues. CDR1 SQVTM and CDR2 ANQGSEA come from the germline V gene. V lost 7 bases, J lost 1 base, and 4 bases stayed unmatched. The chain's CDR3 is CSARLAGAQETQYF. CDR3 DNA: TGCAGCGCAAGACTAGCGGGGGCCCAAGAGACCCAGTACTTC.

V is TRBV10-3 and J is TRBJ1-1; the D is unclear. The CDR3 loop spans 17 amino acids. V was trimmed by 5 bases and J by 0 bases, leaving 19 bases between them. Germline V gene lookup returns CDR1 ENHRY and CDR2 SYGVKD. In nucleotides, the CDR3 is TGTGCCATCAGTACTCCAAGTTTGATCTTCATGAACACTGAAGCTTTCTTT. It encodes CAISTPSLIFMNTEAFF.

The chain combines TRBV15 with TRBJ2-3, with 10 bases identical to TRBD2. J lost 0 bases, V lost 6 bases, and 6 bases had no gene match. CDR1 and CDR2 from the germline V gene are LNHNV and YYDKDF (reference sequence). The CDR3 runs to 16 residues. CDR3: CATRLAGRSSTDTQYF. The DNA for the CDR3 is TGTGCCACCAGACTAGCGGGGCGCTCTAGCACAGATACGCAGTATTTT.